There are many counts of the clone carrying this T cell receptor beta chain. TCRdb reanalysed the 5' RACE reads using MiXCR and keeps one entry per CDR3 protein. Of some 250,000 distinct CDR3 sequences in the sample, roughly 7.2% were seen once. The data stem from a study of T cells after yellow fever vaccination. Germline CDR1 MNHEY, CDR2 SMNVEV (reference sequence). The CDR3 covers 14 residues. V was cut by 2 bases and J by 8 bases, with 14 bases left in between. The chain couples TRBV27 to TRBJ2-3; D call uncertain. The TCR originated in a man aged 25-45 years who received the YFV17D yellow fever vaccine. Specimen: CD4+ T cells sorted from PBMCs, collected 15 days after the yellow fever booster vaccination. DNA of the CDR3: TGTGCCAGCAGTTTAGAACCCTCCGGCGGTACGCAGTATTTT. This codes for CASSLEPSGGTQYF.